This T cell receptor (beta chain) was documented in a study of identical twins. Template switching (which added a universal primer site) was used, and cDNA carried unique molecular identifiers. Using its own MiXCR run on the 5' RACE reads, TCRdb lists one record per CDR3 protein. The sample carries hundreds of thousands of distinct CDR3 sequences, 8.5% to 9.5% recorded once. This CDR3 spans 13 amino acids. V lost 5 bases, J lost 5 bases, and 13 bases lay in between. CDR1 and CDR2 from the germline V gene are LNHNV and YYDKDF (reference sequence). These same records also appear under a second study, on yellow fever vaccine responses in identical twins.

Sequenced input: PBMCs. The sequence was obtained from a woman aged 18-30 years in good health. The chain recombines TRBV15 with TRBJ2-7; D gene uncertain. Here the CDR3 reads CATSGQNVHEQYF. The CDR3 coding sequence is TGTGCCACCAGCGGCCAGAACGTCCACGAGCAGTACTTC.